This record concerns one T cell receptor (beta chain) sequence. Documented treatment: about 20 received Ad26.COV2.S at low or high dose, single or two shots; about 5 received placebo; per-sample allocation not given. Each sample was drawn 63 days after the first injection (of vaccine or placebo). The shot given was an Ad26 vector that makes Wuhan-strain SARS-CoV-2 spike. This table comes from immunoSEQ multiplex PCR, and its TCRdb copy is limited to in-frame clones, with some not included. The repertoire holds roughly 380,000 clones, with 88% as singletons. V was cut by 5 bases and J by 0 bases, with 6 bases left in between. CDR3 length equals 13 residues. CDR1 and CDR2 (germline): SGDLS, YYNGEE. These data originate in a study of Ad26.COV2.S vaccination and SARS-CoV-2 variants. Turning to the study itself: Ad26.COV2.S arm of COV1001 included the donor. Dosing was one shot or two shots 56 days apart.

The sample in question was peripheral blood, obtained in a trial of Ad26.COV2.S vaccine versus placebo. The receptor comes from a person between 18 and 65 years old who received the Ad26.COV2.S COVID-19 vaccine or a placebo. The rearrangement links TRBV9 to TRBJ1-3; unclear D gene. CDR3 in DNA: TGTGCCAGCAGGAGGGACTCTGGAAACACCATATATTTT. It codes for CASRRDSGNTIYF.